Following are 20 T cell receptor beta chains from one sample sequenced in a study of patients with pleural tuberculosis. TCRdb used MiXCR to reprocess the reads, holding one entry per CDR3 protein. The table records some 48,000 distinct CDR3 sequences, 6% to 8% of them present only once. The origin of the receptors is a human donor with pleural tuberculosis.

This clonotype has at least ten counts. The V and J genes are TRBV6-2 or TRBV6-3 and TRBJ2-1; 7 nucleotides line up with TRBD2. V was clipped by 2 bases and J by 8 bases; unmatched bases: 12. Germline V gene lookup returns CDR1 MNHEY and CDR2 SVGEGT. This CDR3 comprises 16 residues. The CDR3 sequence is CASSYRGRATIHEQFF. The CDR3 DNA is TGTGCCAGCAGTTACCGGGGGAGGGCCACCATCCATGAGCAGTTCTTC.

By share of the sample, this clonotype is medium-sized. In nucleotides, the CDR3 is TGTGCCAGCAGTTACAGGGGTCAGCCCCAGCATTTT. It specifies CASSYRGQPQHF. The V and J genes are TRBV28 and TRBJ1-5, with 7 bases lining up with TRBD1. In germline, CDR1 is MDHEN, CDR2 SYDVKM. V trimming: 4 bases; J trimming: 6 bases; junction bases outside the gene matches: 0. This CDR3 comprises 12 residues.

This clonotype was picked up a small number of times. The CDR3 nucleotides read TGTGCCAGCAAATCAGGGATCTCCTACGAGCAGTACTTC. It yields the protein CASKSGISYEQYF. The chain uses TRBV12-3 or TRBV12-4 and TRBJ2-7; perhaps TRBD1 as D (5 bases). The CDR3 contains 13 residues. Trimming took off 7 bases at V and 0 bases at J, with 10 bases between the two ends.

This clonotype occurred many times. The V gene is TRBV4-1, the J gene TRBJ1-6; maybe TRBD1 (6 bases). The V gene's germline CDR1 is MGHRA and CDR2 YSYEKL. Trimming stripped 1 base from V and 10 bases from J, with 14 bases between. There are 15 residues in the CDR3. The CDR3 sequence is CASSQGDGGQSPLHF. The CDR3 bases are TGCGCCAGCAGCCAAGGAGATGGGGGACAATCACCCCTCCACTTT.

In this sample, this clonotype turned up many times. V is TRBV12-3 or TRBV12-4 and J is TRBJ1-3; D unclear. CDR3 length equals 11 residues. V dropped 6 bases and J dropped 4 bases, with 4 bases sitting between them. CDR3 in amino acids: CASSPGNTIYF. The CDR3 region has the DNA TGTGCCAGCAGCCCCGGAAACACCATATATTTT.

In this sample, this clonotype turned up a few times. V is TRBV4-2 and J is TRBJ1-1; perhaps TRBD1 as D (6 bases). Germline assignment: CDR1 LGHNA and CDR2 YNFKEQ. The CDR3 length is 14 residues. Trimming took 7 bases from V and 1 from J, leaving 13 bases between them. Here the CDR3 reads CASNPQGRNTEAFF. As DNA, the CDR3 is TGTGCCAGCAATCCCCAGGGGAGGAACACTGAAGCTTTCTTT.

This clonotype was seen ten or more times. The V call is TRBV6-2 or TRBV6-3, the J call TRBJ2-5, with D tentatively TRBD1 (6 bases). With 2 bases removed from V and 3 bases from J, the gap between germline ends came to 13 bases. CDR3 size: 15 residues. Germline V gene sequence: CDR1 MNHEY, CDR2 SVGEGT. CDR3 nucleotide sequence: TGTGCCAGCAGTTACGCTTACCAGGGGAAAGAGACCCAGTACTTC. Translated, it gives CASSYAYQGKETQYF.

This clonotype was detected only a few times. The chain carries TRBV12-3 or TRBV12-4 and TRBJ2-7, with 7 bases aligning to TRBD1. The CDR3 runs to 14 residues. V was clipped by 6 bases and J by 1 base; unmatched bases: 6. CDR3 nucleotides: TGTGCCAGCAGACTCCGGGACAGTTCCTACGAGCAGTACTTC. Protein: CASRLRDSSYEQYF.

This clonotype occurred many times. The V and J genes are TRBV20-1 and TRBJ2-3; D is possibly TRBD1 or TRBD2 (5 bases each). The CDR3 covers 13 residues. The V gene's germline CDR1 is DFQATT and CDR2 SNEGSKA (reference sequence). In nucleotides, the CDR3 is TGCAGCAAATCTGGGGGTGGAACAGATACGCAGTATTTT. Its protein product is CSKSGGGTDTQYF.

This clonotype was seen repeatedly, ten times or more. J is TRBJ2-1 and V is TRBV7-9; D gene uncertain. The germline V and J ends were trimmed by 3 bases and 5 bases, with 2 bases remaining between them. Germline CDR1 is SEHNR and CDR2 is FQNEAQ (reference sequence). The CDR3 has 11 residues. CDR3 sequence: CASSFNNEQFF. In DNA form, the CDR3 reads TGTGCCAGCAGCTTCAACAATGAGCAGTTCTTC.

The CDR3 DNA follows: TGCGCCAGCAGTGAATTCGGAGCGGGTAGCACAGATACGCAGTATTTT. This codes for CASSEFGAGSTDTQYF. This rearrangement joins TRBV10-1 to TRBJ2-3; D is possibly TRBD2 (6 bases). V was cut by 3 bases and J by 0 bases, with 13 bases left in between. The CDR3 loop spans 16 amino acids. Germline V gene sequence: CDR1 WNHNN, CDR2 SYGVQD (reference sequence).

This clonotype has a count of ten or more. The CDR3 DNA is TGTGCCAGTAGTATGGCCGGGGGGCGCGCCTATGGCTACACCTTC. It encodes CASSMAGGRAYGYTF. V is TRBV19 and J is TRBJ1-2, with a weak D call TRBD1 (6 bases). V was trimmed by 3 bases and J by 4 bases, leaving 15 bases between them. The CDR3 sequence is 15 residues long. Germline assignment: CDR1 LNHDA and CDR2 SQIVND (reference sequence).

This clonotype showed up many times. V usage is TRBV27 and J usage is TRBJ2-3; D is undetermined. Trimming removed 5 bases at V and 3 bases at J, with 12 bases between. Germline V lookup: CDR1 MNHEY, CDR2 SMNVEV (reference sequence). This CDR3 is 14 amino acids long. CDR3 nucleotide sequence: TGTGCCAGCAGTGCAGAACTCCCTACAGATACGCAGTATTTT. This encodes CASSAELPTDTQYF.

The table lists this clonotype with many counts. The chain has TRBV2 and TRBJ2-3, with no clear D. This CDR3 has 15 residues. The germline V gene encodes CDR1 SNHLY and CDR2 FYNNEI. V was trimmed by 6 bases and J by 2 bases, leaving 15 bases between them. The CDR3 region is CASRVSRTPTDTQYF. The CDR3 bases are TGTGCCAGCAGGGTATCTCGTACACCCACAGATACGCAGTATTTT.

In regard to this clonotype: Being one base from a much bigger clone, this may be a read error. The gene calls are TRBV20-1 and TRBJ2-1, with D perhaps TRBD1 (7 bases). The ends were cut back, 6 bases at V and 8 bases at J, with 20 bases in the middle. Germline-derived CDR1 and CDR2 are DFQATT and SNEGSKA (reference sequence). The CDR3 has 14 amino acids. Here the CDR3 reads CSAPRGRGTDEQFF. The CDR3 DNA reads TGCAGTGCCCCAAGGGGACGGGGGACAGATGAGCAGTTCTTC.

This clonotype was seen a handful of times. The chain recombines TRBV4-1 with TRBJ2-1, with 8 nucleotides matching TRBD2. In germline, CDR1 is MGHRA, CDR2 YSYEKL. The CDR3 consists of 15 residues. Trimming cost V 1 base and J 4 bases; bases outside gene matches: 3. The CDR3 bases are TGCGCCAGCAGCCAAGTGGCGGGAGGTTACAATGAGCAGTTCTTC. It codes for CASSQVAGGYNEQFF.

This clonotype is medium-sized (0.01 to 0.1%). This rearrangement joins TRBV20-1 to TRBJ1-5; TRBD1 might be the D (5 bases). This CDR3 comprises 16 residues. Germline V gene data show CDR1 as DFQATT and CDR2 as SNEGSKA (reference sequence). V was trimmed by 5 bases and J by 0 bases, leaving 17 bases between them. The CDR3 spells CSAQAAGTNSNQPQHF. The CDR3 DNA sequence: TGCAGTGCTCAGGCCGCGGGGACCAATAGCAATCAGCCCCAGCATTTT.

V and J are TRBV13 and TRBJ2-5, with D tentatively TRBD1 (6 bases). V dropped 5 bases and J dropped 4 bases, with 17 bases sitting between them. The CDR3 is made up of 15 amino acids. The germline V gene encodes CDR1 PRHDT and CDR2 FYEKMQ (reference sequence). The CDR3 spells CASSKQQGLVETQYF. DNA of the CDR3: TGTGCCAGCAGCAAGCAACAGGGATTGGTAGAGACCCAGTACTTC.

This clonotype was detected ten times or more. This chain connects TRBV2 to TRBJ2-5; 9 nucleotides align to TRBD1. With 2 bases clipped from V and 4 bases from J, the junction kept 8 bases outside the gene matches. There are 16 residues in the CDR3. CDR1 is SNHLY, CDR2 FYNNEI, per germline. CDR3 loop: CASSENPDRGRETQYF. CDR3 DNA: TGTGCCAGCAGTGAAAATCCTGACAGGGGGAGAGAGACCCAGTACTTC.

This clonotype has ten or more counts. The chain couples TRBV28 to TRBJ1-2, with D unclear. The V gene lost 10 bases and the J gene lost 7 bases, with 19 bases spanning the gap. Germline V CDR1 and CDR2: MDHEN, SYDVKM. CDR3 length: 13 residues. The CDR3 reads CATRDGYIGGYTF. In nucleotides, the CDR3 is TGTGCCACCCGCGATGGATATATCGGTGGCTACACCTTC.